Following are 21 T cell receptor beta chains from one sample sequenced in a study of CD8+CD57+ T cells in acquired aplastic anemia (dated by TCRdb to 2017 to 2018). The run used an Illumina HiSeq 2000. Profiling of TCR beta VDJ combinations and CDR3 sequences used genomic DNA as the template. In TCRdb, the public reads were trimmed at Q25 with fastp and aligned with MiXCR, with productive beta chains retained. Identical CDR3 proteins give one entry, which carries the most common genes and DNA. For this sample there are approximately 200,000 distinct CDR3 sequences; less than 65% appear just once. The ten top clones hold roughly 50% of the sample. Sequencing input: sorted CD4+, CD8+, or CD8+CD57+ T cells (not recorded which) from PBMCs. The receptors come from a human donor with severe aplastic anemia or a healthy control (not recorded which).

The chain is built from TRBV7-9 and TRBJ1-3; D is undetermined. Germline V lookup: CDR1 SEHNR, CDR2 FQNEAQ (reference sequence). The CDR3 sequence is 15 residues long. The V and J ends lost 6 bases and 2 bases respectively, with 14 bases between them. The CDR3 is CASSLWGGAGNTIYF. DNA for the CDR3: TGTGCCAGCAGTCTCTGGGGTGGAGCTGGAAACACCATATATTTT.

This clonotype was seen ten or more times. V usage is TRBV10-3 and J usage is TRBJ1-2, with no clear D. Germline CDR1 and CDR2: ENHRY and SYGVKD. The CDR3 is 11 residues long. Trimming removed 3 bases at V and 4 bases at J, with 3 bases between. This CDR3 reads CAISDLYGYTF. For the CDR3, the DNA is TGTGCCATCAGTGACCTCTATGGCTACACCTTC.

This clonotype was recorded at least ten times. The chain uses TRBV5-8 and TRBJ1-2; D remains unclear. Germline V CDR1 and CDR2: SGHTS, YDEGEE. The length of the CDR3 is 12 residues. Trimming cost V 2 bases and J 4 bases, with 6 bases left between them. The CDR3 bases are TGTGCCAGCAGCTTAGACATCTATGGCTACACCTTC. This translates into CASSLDIYGYTF. The full variable domain, in which reference TRBV5-8 and TRBJ1-2 provide the parts outside the CDR3, is EAGVTQSPTHLIKTRGQQATLRCSPISGHTSVYWYQQALGLGLQFLLWYDEGEERNRGNFPPRFSGRQFPNYSSELNVNALELEDSALYLCASSLDIYGYTFGSGTRLTVV.

This sequence joins TRBV7-3 and TRBJ1-1; D unresolved. CDR1 and CDR2 (germline): SGHTA, FQGTGA. This CDR3 has 14 amino acids. Deletions cut 5 bases from V and 3 bases from J, with 13 bases between. The CDR3 reads CASSATGRDTEAFF. Here the CDR3 DNA reads TGTGCCAGCAGCGCTACCGGGAGGGACACTGAAGCTTTCTTT.

The chain recombines TRBV20-1 with TRBJ2-1; no reliable D call. CDR3 length: 12 amino acids. The V gene's germline CDR1 is DFQATT and CDR2 SNEGSKA (reference sequence). Trimming took off 4 bases at V and 0 bases at J, with 4 bases between the two ends. This CDR3 is CSAMSSYNEQFF. For the CDR3, the DNA is TGCAGTGCTATGAGCTCCTACAATGAGCAGTTCTTC.

This rearrangement joins TRBV12-3 or TRBV12-4 to TRBJ1-1; D uncertain. The CDR3 totals 15 residues. V was clipped by 3 bases and J by 0 bases, with 11 bases between them. The CDR3 DNA reads as TGTGCCAGCAGTTTCCCGGGGTTCATGAACACTGAAGCTTTCTTT. Its protein product is CASSFPGFMNTEAFF.

The rearrangement links TRBV2 to TRBJ1-4; D possibly corresponds to TRBD1 (6 bases). The CDR3 sequence is 10 residues long. The germline V and J ends were trimmed by 10 bases and 13 bases, with 13 bases remaining between them. Germline V gives CDR1 SNHLY, CDR2 FYNNEI. The CDR3 spells CAIEDRGLFF. The CDR3 coding sequence is TGTGCCATAGAGGACAGAGGACTGTTTTTT. Together with reference TRBV2 and TRBJ1-4, the CDR3 gives the full variable domain: EPEVTQTPSHQVTQMGQEVILRCVPISNHLYFYWYRQILGQKVEFLVSFYNNEISEKSEIFDDQFSVERPDGSNFTLKIRSTKLEDSAMYFCAIEDRGLFFGSGTQLSVL.

The chain uses TRBV11-3 and TRBJ2-5; weak D call: TRBD1 (5 bases). CDR3 length: 16 residues. CDR1 SGHNT and CDR2 YENEEA come from the germline V gene. The germline V and J ends were trimmed by 0 bases and 5 bases, with 16 bases remaining between them. CDR3 sequence (DNA): TGTGCCAGCAGCTTAGAACCCCGACAGATCGGGGAGACCCAGTACTTC. It specifies CASSLEPRQIGETQYF.

The genes are TRBV7-9 and TRBJ2-3; D gene uncertain. CDR3 size: 13 residues. Germline CDR1 and CDR2: SEHNR and FQNEAQ (reference sequence). Trimming pared 0 bases from V and 9 bases from J, leaving 10 bases between. The CDR3 coding sequence is TGTGCCAGCAGCTTAGCAACGACATCCACGCAGTATTTT. It translates to CASSLATTSTQYF.

This clonotype has a count of ten or more. The V gene is TRBV27, the J gene TRBJ2-1; 9 nucleotides match TRBD1. There are 15 residues in the CDR3. Germline-derived CDR1 and CDR2 are MNHEY and SMNVEV (reference sequence). The J segment lost 7 bases and the V segment lost 3 bases, leaving 7 bases of the junction unmatched. Here the CDR3 reads CASSLGGTGLNEQFF. The CDR3 region has the DNA TGTGCCAGCAGTTTGGGTGGGACAGGGTTGAATGAGCAGTTCTTC.

This clonotype was observed once. The genes are TRBV7-8 and TRBJ2-1; perhaps TRBD1 as D (6 bases). There are 15 residues in the CDR3. Trimming removed 2 bases at V and 7 bases at J, with 15 bases between. Per the germline V gene, CDR1 is SGHVS and CDR2 is FQNEAQ. This CDR3 reads CASSLTAGAWNEQFF. Written as DNA, the CDR3 is TGTGCCAGCAGCTTAACCGCAGGGGCTTGGAATGAGCAGTTCTTC.

This clonotype was detected only once. This sequence joins TRBV12-3 or TRBV12-4 and TRBJ2-7; D not resolved. The CDR3 runs to 14 residues. Trimming removed 6 bases at V and 3 bases at J, with 15 bases between. The CDR3 spells CASRDRNGVYEQYF. CDR3 DNA: TGTGCCAGCAGAGACCGGAACGGTGTCTACGAGCAGTACTTC.

This chain uses TRBV29-1 with TRBJ1-1; TRBD1 matches at 8 bases. Per germline, CDR1 SQVTM and CDR2 ANQGSEA. V lost 7 bases and J lost 4; bases outside the gene matches: 5. The CDR3 consists of 12 residues. The CDR3 loop reads CSGQGYSTEAFF. The CDR3 coding sequence is TGCAGCGGACAGGGGTATAGCACTGAAGCTTTCTTT.

V and J are TRBV7-2 and TRBJ2-5, with TRBD1 as a possible D gene (6 bases). The CDR3 is 15 residues long. Trimming took 1 base from V and 2 from J, leaving 11 bases between them. Germline CDR1 is SGHTA and CDR2 is FQGNSA. The CDR3 sequence: CASSLVQGGQETQYF. The CDR3 bases are TGTGCCAGCAGCTTAGTACAGGGCGGTCAAGAGACCCAGTACTTC.

This CDR3 is CASSLREGWNTQYF. CDR3 DNA: TGTGCCAGCAGCTTACGGGAGGGCTGGAATACGCAGTATTTT. This chain joins TRBV7-6 and TRBJ2-3; TRBD2 agrees at 8 bases. The CDR3 covers 14 residues. The junction had 5 bases not matched to a gene; V was cut back by 2 bases and J by 7 bases. The V gene's germline CDR1 is SGHVS and CDR2 FNYEAQ.

The V gene is TRBV10-3, the J gene TRBJ1-3; D uncertain. V lost 2 bases, J lost 8 bases, and 4 bases lay in between. Germline loops: CDR1 ENHRY, CDR2 SYGVKD. The length of the CDR3 is 11 residues. In DNA form, the CDR3 reads TGTGCCATCAGTGAGGGGGACACCATATATTTT. It is translated as CAISEGDTIYF.

The rearrangement joins TRBV6-9 to TRBJ1-6; no definite D call. The CDR3 extends over 16 amino acids. From germline, CDR1 is MNHGY and CDR2 SVAAGI. Trimming took 5 bases from V and 5 from J, leaving 16 bases between them. This CDR3 is CASSALAGRNNSPLHF. CDR3 DNA sequence: TGTGCCAGCAGTGCGCTCGCAGGTCGGAATAATTCACCCCTCCACTTT.

The CDR3 DNA reads TGCAGTGCTATGCCCCGGCTAGCGGAAACCTACGAGCAGTACTTC. This encodes CSAMPRLAETYEQYF. The chain uses TRBV20-1 and TRBJ2-7; 7 bases align to TRBD2. Losses at the gene ends were 4 bases for V and 2 bases for J; bases not matched to a gene: 11. The V gene's germline CDR1 is DFQATT and CDR2 SNEGSKA (reference sequence). CDR3 length: 15 residues.

The genes are TRBV25-1 and TRBJ1-1, with D uncertain. Germline lookup yields CDR1 MGHDK and CDR2 SYGVNS. Trimming took off 2 bases at V and 4 bases at J, with 11 bases between the two ends. This CDR3 has 14 residues. In DNA form, the CDR3 reads TGTGCCAGCAGTGAACCCACATCCTCCACTGAAGCTTTCTTT. Its translation is CASSEPTSSTEAFF.

The V and J genes are TRBV15 and TRBJ2-1; D is uncertain. The CDR3 length is 12 residues. Per germline, CDR1 LNHNV and CDR2 YYDKDF (reference sequence). V was shortened by 0 bases and J by 7 bases, with 4 bases between the two germline ends. CDR3 bases: TGTGCCACCAGCAGAGAAGTTAATGAGCAGTTCTTC. It specifies CATSREVNEQFF.

This clonotype was seen many times. J is TRBJ2-1 and V is TRBV25-1; 15 bases match TRBD2. This CDR3 has 15 amino acids. After removal of 6 bases from V and 9 bases from J, the junction contained 6 bases not matched to a gene. CDR1 MGHDK and CDR2 SYGVNS come from the germline V gene. CDR3 residues: CASSGLAGGLVEQFF. CDR3 bases: TGTGCCAGCAGCGGACTAGCGGGGGGGCTAGTTGAGCAGTTCTTC.